Listed here is a single T cell receptor beta chain. Its cognate antigen is unknown. Germline assignment: CDR1 SGDLS and CDR2 YYNGEE. The CDR3 is 15 amino acids. The V and J ends lost 3 bases and 3 bases, in that order; junction bases with no gene match: 6. Each PCR contained spiked-in synthetic TCR analog templates. This table comes from immunoSEQ multiplex PCR, and its TCRdb copy is limited to in-frame clones, with some not included. In the table there are some 84,000 clones, more than 75% of which are singletons. These data come from a study of PD-L1 blockade in urothelial cancer. Looking at the study overall: About 90% of the 29 patients were males with bladder-origin urothelial cancer. Blood was analyzed 3 weeks (second dose) and 6 weeks after treatment start.

Study-level results: Enhanced expansion of tumor-associated blood clones at 3 weeks characterized durable-benefit patients.

The sequence came from a man between 70 and 80 years old with urothelial cancer. The sequenced sample was PBMCs, obtained around atezolizumab (anti-PD-L1) treatment. J is TRBJ2-7 and V is TRBV9, with 10 nucleotides matching TRBD2. The CDR3 loop reads CASSATAGGGYEQYF. For the CDR3, the DNA is TGTGCCAGCAGCGCTACAGCGGGAGGGGGCTACGAGCAGTACTTC.